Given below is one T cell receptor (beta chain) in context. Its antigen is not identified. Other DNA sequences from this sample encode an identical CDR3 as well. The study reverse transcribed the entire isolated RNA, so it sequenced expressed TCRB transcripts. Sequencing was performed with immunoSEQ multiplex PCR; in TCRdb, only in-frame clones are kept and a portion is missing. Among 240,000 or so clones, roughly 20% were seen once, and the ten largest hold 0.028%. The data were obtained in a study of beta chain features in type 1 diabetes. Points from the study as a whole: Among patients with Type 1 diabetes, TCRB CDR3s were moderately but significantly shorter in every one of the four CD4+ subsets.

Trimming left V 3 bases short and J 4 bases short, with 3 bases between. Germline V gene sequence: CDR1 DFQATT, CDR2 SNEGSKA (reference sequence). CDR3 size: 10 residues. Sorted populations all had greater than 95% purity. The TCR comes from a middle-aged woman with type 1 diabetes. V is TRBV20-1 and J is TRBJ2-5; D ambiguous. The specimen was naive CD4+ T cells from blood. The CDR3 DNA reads TGCAGTGCTAGCGGAGAGACCCAGTACTTC. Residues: CSASGETQYF.